Following are 16 T cell receptor beta chains from one sample sequenced in a study of blood T cell repertoires in COVID-19. Sequenced by immunoSEQ multiplex PCR; TCRdb stores in-frame clones only, minus some. The sample lists some 170,000 clones, 93% occurring once. What was sequenced was peripheral blood. These receptors were collected from a woman between 55 and 75 years old with COVID-19, enrolled during active disease.

The chain employs TRBV7-3 and TRBJ1-2, with D possibly matching TRBD1 (6 bases). Germline V gene lookup returns CDR1 SGHTA and CDR2 FQGTGA. The CDR3 sequence is 15 residues long. The germline V and J ends were trimmed by 5 bases and 4 bases, with 17 bases remaining between them. This CDR3 is CASSQDPTGIYGYTF. For the CDR3, the DNA is TGTGCCAGCAGCCAAGATCCCACAGGGATCTATGGCTACACCTTC.

The chain has TRBV7-2 and TRBJ1-6; 7 bases map to TRBD1. V shed 5 bases and J 7 bases; nucleotides not matched to a gene: 5. Germline CDR1 SGHTA, CDR2 FQGNSA. The CDR3 is made up of 14 amino acids. This CDR3 is CASSTGTENSPLHF. The CDR3 DNA reads as TGTGCCAGCAGCACCGGGACAGAGAATTCACCCCTCCACTTT.

V is TRBV6-2 or TRBV6-3 and J is TRBJ2-3; D may be TRBD1 (6 bases). Looked up from germline, CDR1 is MNHEY and CDR2 is SVGEGT. The V end was cut by 5 bases, the J end by 4 bases, with 10 bases between. CDR3 length: 13 amino acids. The CDR3 loop reads CASSPRTADTQYF. Here the CDR3 DNA reads TGTGCCAGCAGTCCAAGGACAGCAGATACGCAGTATTTT.

The V gene is TRBV19, the J gene TRBJ1-4, with D tentatively TRBD1 (5 bases). Germline lookup yields CDR1 LNHDA and CDR2 SQIVND (reference sequence). Trimming stripped 9 bases from V and 5 bases from J, with 13 bases between. This CDR3 has 13 residues. CDR3 residues: CASRRRQNEKLFF. The CDR3 DNA reads as TGTGCCAGCCGTCGACGACAGAATGAAAAACTGTTTTTT.

The rearrangement links TRBV7-6 to TRBJ1-2; D call uncertain. CDR3 length: 13 amino acids. Trimming removed 5 bases from V and 8 bases from J, with 15 bases in between. CDR1 and CDR2 from the germline V gene are SGHVS and FNYEAQ. The CDR3 DNA sequence: TGTGCCAGCAGCCCGGTCGGTTCTATGGGCTACACCTTC. Protein sequence: CASSPVGSMGYTF. The full variable domain, its missing parts supplied by reference TRBV7-6 and TRBJ1-2, is GAGVSQSPRYKVTKRGQDVALRCDPISGHVSLYWYRQALGQGPEFLTYFNYEAQQDKSGLPNDRFSAERPEGSISTLTIQRTEQRDSAMYRCASSPVGSMGYTFGSGTRLTVV.

A few counts support this clone. This chain connects TRBV2 to TRBJ1-2; the D is unclear. V lost 7 bases and J 4 bases, leaving 10 bases between the germline ends. Looked up from germline, CDR1 is SNHLY and CDR2 is FYNNEI. CDR3 length equals 12 residues. Here the CDR3 DNA reads TGTGCCAGCACTGCCAGTCCCTATGGCTACACCTTC. Translated: CASTASPYGYTF.

V and J are TRBV18 and TRBJ1-1; weak D call: TRBD1 (5 bases). V lost 6 bases and J lost 4, with 12 bases in between. The CDR3 loop spans 13 amino acids. Germline values: CDR1 KGHSH, CDR2 LQKENI. As DNA, the CDR3 is TGTGCCAGCTCCCGCGCCGGGGGCACTGAAGCTTTCTTT. Translation: CASSRAGGTEAFF.

The CDR3, as DNA: TGCGCCAGCAGTGAACGACAGGGCTCCGGCTACACCTTC. Translating gives CASSERQGSGYTF. The V gene is TRBV10-2, the J gene TRBJ1-2; 7 bases fit TRBD1. Looked up from germline, CDR1 is WSHSY and CDR2 is SAAADI. After removal of 3 bases from V and 8 bases from J, the junction contained 6 bases not matched to a gene. The CDR3 extends over 13 amino acids.

V is TRBV19 and J is TRBJ2-5, with 15 positions matching TRBD2. Per the germline V gene, CDR1 is LNHDA and CDR2 is SQIVND (reference sequence). After removal of 3 bases from V and 5 bases from J, the junction contained 4 bases not matched to a gene. The CDR3 is 16 residues long. This CDR3 is CASSIPGLAGGETQYF. CDR3 in DNA: TGTGCCAGTAGTATCCCGGGACTAGCGGGGGGTGAGACCCAGTACTTC.

The chain employs TRBV29-1 and TRBJ1-2; 7 bases map to TRBD1. Germline CDR1 is SQVTM and CDR2 is ANQGSEA. Trimming at V came to 6 bases and at J to 3 bases, leaving 7 bases not matched to a gene. The CDR3 loop spans 13 amino acids. The CDR3 bases are TGCAGCGTGGCCACCGGGACAGACTATGGCTACACCTTC. Translating it yields CSVATGTDYGYTF.

The chain uses TRBV18 and TRBJ1-2; 7 bases match TRBD1. The CDR3 extends over 12 amino acids. Germline CDR1 is KGHSH and CDR2 is LQKENI. The trim removed 5 bases at V and 6 bases at J, leaving 3 bases unmatched. The CDR3 region is CASSTTGDGYTF. Written as DNA, the CDR3 is TGTGCCAGCTCAACTACAGGGGATGGCTACACCTTC.

To note about this clone: In the same sample, other DNA sequences code for this CDR3. V usage is TRBV18 and J usage is TRBJ1-5; 12 bases match TRBD1. The ends lost 3 bases at V and 7 bases at J; junction bases unmatched: 7. CDR1 KGHSH and CDR2 LQKENI come from the germline V gene. The CDR3 contains 16 residues. The CDR3 sequence is CASSPRDRGPGQPQHF. CDR3 coding DNA: TGTGCCAGCTCACCGCGGGACAGGGGGCCGGGGCAGCCCCAGCATTTT.

This chain connects TRBV7-2 to TRBJ2-3; 9 bases fit TRBD1. Looked up from germline, CDR1 is SGHTA and CDR2 is FQGNSA. The length of the CDR3 is 15 residues. V shed 7 bases and J 3 bases; nucleotides not matched to a gene: 8. CDR3 sequence: CASTSRTGVTDTQYF. The CDR3 coding sequence is TGTGCCAGCACCTCCAGGACAGGGGTTACAGATACGCAGTATTTT.

V and J are TRBV6-5 and TRBJ1-2; 9 bases match TRBD1. J lost 6 bases, V lost 5 bases, and 1 base had no gene match. The length of the CDR3 is 12 residues. Germline loops: CDR1 MNHEY, CDR2 SVGAGI. The CDR3 is CASSRTGDGYTF. In nucleotides, the CDR3 is TGTGCCAGCAGTAGGACAGGGGATGGCTACACCTTC.

The J gene is TRBJ2-1, the V gene TRBV5-1; perhaps TRBD2 as D (6 bases). This CDR3 has 15 amino acids. CDR1 is SGHRS and CDR2 is YFSETQ in the germline V gene. Trimming left V 4 bases short and J 9 bases short, with 20 bases between. DNA of the CDR3: TGCGCCAGCAGCGCTCCCTTGGGGGGTTTTGTTGAGCAGTTCTTC. Residues: CASSAPLGGFVEQFF.

The chain combines TRBV19 with TRBJ1-3, with no clear D. V was pared by 5 bases and J by 0 bases, with 14 bases between. Germline CDR1 is LNHDA and CDR2 is SQIVND (reference sequence). The CDR3 loop spans 16 amino acids. The CDR3 loop is CASSEGPTDSGNTIYF. DNA of the CDR3: TGTGCCAGTAGTGAGGGCCCGACTGACTCTGGAAACACCATATATTTT. Complete variable domain (other parts from reference TRBV19 and TRBJ1-3): DGGITQSPKYLFRKEGQNVTLSCEQNLNHDAMYWYRQDPGQGLRLIYYSQIVNDFQKGDIAEGYSVSREKKESFPLTVTSAQKNPTAFYLCASSEGPTDSGNTIYFGEGSWLTVV.